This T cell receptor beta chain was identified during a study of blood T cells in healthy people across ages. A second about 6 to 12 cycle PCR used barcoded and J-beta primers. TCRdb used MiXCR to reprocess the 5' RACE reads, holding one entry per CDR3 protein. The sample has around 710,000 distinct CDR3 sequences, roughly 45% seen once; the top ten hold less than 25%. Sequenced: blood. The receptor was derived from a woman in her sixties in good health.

In DNA form, the CDR3 reads TGTGCCAGAGCCGAGGGCGGGGTAGTACAGACCCAGTACTTC. Its translation is CARAEGGVVQTQYF. The gene calls are TRBV2 and TRBJ2-7; perhaps TRBD2 as D (6 bases). Gene TRBJ2-5 matches the end of the DNA better, so the J call may be wrong. The CDR3 length is 14 residues. The germline gives CDR1 SNHLY, CDR2 FYNNEI.